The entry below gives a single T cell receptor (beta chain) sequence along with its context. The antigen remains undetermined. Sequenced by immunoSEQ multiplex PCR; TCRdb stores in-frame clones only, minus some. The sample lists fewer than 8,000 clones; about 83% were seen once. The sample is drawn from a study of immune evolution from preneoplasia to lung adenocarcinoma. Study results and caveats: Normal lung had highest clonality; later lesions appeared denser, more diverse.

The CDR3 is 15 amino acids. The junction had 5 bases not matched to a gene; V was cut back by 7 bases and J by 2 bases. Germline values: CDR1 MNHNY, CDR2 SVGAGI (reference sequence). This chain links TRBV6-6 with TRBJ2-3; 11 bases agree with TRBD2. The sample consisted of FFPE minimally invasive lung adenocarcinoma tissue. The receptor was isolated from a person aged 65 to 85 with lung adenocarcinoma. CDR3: CASNLAGGITDTQYF. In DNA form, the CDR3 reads TGTGCCAGCAACCTAGCGGGAGGAATCACAGATACGCAGTATTTT.